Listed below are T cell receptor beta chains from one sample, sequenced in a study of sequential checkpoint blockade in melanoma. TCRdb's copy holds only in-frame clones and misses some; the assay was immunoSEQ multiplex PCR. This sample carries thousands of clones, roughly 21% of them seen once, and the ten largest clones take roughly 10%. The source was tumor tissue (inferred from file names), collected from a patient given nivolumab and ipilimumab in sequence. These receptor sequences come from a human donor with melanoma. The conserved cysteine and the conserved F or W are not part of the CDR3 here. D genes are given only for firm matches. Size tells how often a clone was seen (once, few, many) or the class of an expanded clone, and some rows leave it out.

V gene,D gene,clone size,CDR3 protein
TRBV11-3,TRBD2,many,ASSSGTSGSTDTQY
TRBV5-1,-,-,ASSLGQDLYEQY
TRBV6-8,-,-,ASSFVGAEQY
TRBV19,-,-,ASSISGIDGSYEQY
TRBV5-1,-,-,ASSSGSGAGATDTQY
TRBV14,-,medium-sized,ANLTGNTEAF
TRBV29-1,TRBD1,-,SAGTGAGTEAF
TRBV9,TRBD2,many,ASSPTPRGGTDTQY
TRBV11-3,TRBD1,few,ASSRQGQGTADTQY
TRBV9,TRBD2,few,ASTEGLAGQF
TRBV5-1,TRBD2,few,ASSFSSGRGEQY
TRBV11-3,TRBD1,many,ASSPRDRENEQF
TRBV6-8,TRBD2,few,ASRGTSGSGGTDTQY
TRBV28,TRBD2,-,ASSSTSGGVYNEQF
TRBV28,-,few,ASSSPRGPGDYGYT
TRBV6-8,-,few,ASSYPVIGYNEQF
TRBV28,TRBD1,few,ASTNPRDSHREQY
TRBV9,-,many,ASSDGGTSTDTQY
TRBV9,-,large,ASSGSGLGTDTQY
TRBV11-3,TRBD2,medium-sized,ASSFQRGGQNTQY
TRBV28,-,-,ASSVLSYEQY
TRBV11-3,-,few,ASSLVQGEGAYNEQF
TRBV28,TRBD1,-,ASRQGTRIPQH
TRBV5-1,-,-,ASSTQGTLNTEAF
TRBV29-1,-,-,SVETGIDQPQH
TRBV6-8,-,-,ASSQEQSNQPQH
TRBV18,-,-,ASSPPGASYNEQF
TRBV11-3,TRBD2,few,ASSSELAGRTGELF